One sample yielded the 13 T cell receptor beta chains listed below, sequenced in a study of blood T cell repertoires in COVID-19. The data were produced by immunoSEQ multiplex PCR, yet TCRdb's version contains in-frame clones alone and is incomplete. The data hold hundreds of thousands of clones, with roughly 92% observed a single time. The sample consisted of peripheral blood. Source of these receptors: a man aged 55 to 69 with COVID-19, enrolled during active disease.

The rearrangement links TRBV7-2 to TRBJ2-6; D unresolved. Per germline, CDR1 SGHTA and CDR2 FQGNSA. The CDR3 extends over 15 amino acids. V lost 4 bases and J lost 0, with 7 bases in between. CDR3 amino acids: CASSYYSSGANVLTF. As DNA, the CDR3 is TGTGCCAGCAGCTACTATAGCTCTGGGGCCAACGTCCTGACTTTC.

This rearrangement joins TRBV19 to TRBJ2-7; TRBD2 matches 15 bases. After removal of 4 bases from V and 5 bases from J, the junction contained 6 bases not matched to a gene. The CDR3 has 16 amino acids. In germline, CDR1 is LNHDA, CDR2 SQIVND (reference sequence). DNA of the CDR3: TGTGCCAGTAGTAGCGGGACTAGCGGGAGGAGCGACGAGCAGTACTTC. It codes for CASSSGTSGRSDEQYF.

The rearrangement links TRBV3-1 (or the pseudogene TRBV3-2) to TRBJ2-7; 11 bases map to TRBD2. From germline, CDR1 is LGHDT and CDR2 YNNKEL (reference sequence). V trimming: 1 base; J trimming: 1 base; junction bases outside the gene matches: 3. The CDR3 runs 16 residues. The CDR3 bases are TGTGCCAGCAGCCAAGGGCCTAGCGGGAGGTCCTACGAGCAGTACTTC. Residues: CASSQGPSGRSYEQYF.

The V and J genes are TRBV5-1 and TRBJ2-1; a possible D gene is TRBD2 (5 bases). CDR1 is SGHRS, CDR2 YFSETQ, per germline. Trimming pared 6 bases from V and 1 base from J, leaving 14 bases between. The CDR3 length is 15 residues. This CDR3 reads CASTVEGSSYNEQFF. The DNA for the CDR3 is TGCGCCAGCACCGTAGAGGGCTCTTCCTACAATGAGCAGTTCTTC. Drawing the rest from reference TRBV5-1 and TRBJ2-1, the complete variable domain is KAGVTQTPRYLIKTRGQQVTLSCSPISGHRSVSWYQQTPGQGLQFLFEYFSETQRNKGNFPGRFSGRQFSNSRSEMNVSTLELGDSALYLCASTVEGSSYNEQFFGPGTRLTVL.

This rearrangement joins TRBV3-1 (or the pseudogene TRBV3-2) to TRBJ2-7; D remains unclear. The CDR3 covers 16 residues. CDR1 and CDR2 (germline): LGHDT, YNNKEL (reference sequence). The V end lost 0 bases, the J end lost 4 bases, and 16 bases lay between the germline ends. Here the CDR3 DNA reads TGTGCCAGCAGCCAAGATCGTCAGCTAGAGATATACGAGCAGTACTTC. Amino acid sequence: CASSQDRQLEIYEQYF.

The V call is TRBV2, the J call TRBJ2-7; 7 positions agree with TRBD1. CDR1 and CDR2 from the germline V gene are SNHLY and FYNNEI. This CDR3 comprises 14 residues. With V trimmed by 9 bases and J by 4 bases, 12 bases remained unmatched. The CDR3 sequence: CASRDSRLTYEQYF. Written as DNA, the CDR3 is TGTGCCAGTCGGGACAGCCGACTTACTTACGAGCAGTACTTC.

J is TRBJ1-3 and V is TRBV10-1; unclear D gene. V shed 8 bases and J shed 0 bases, with 14 bases lying between them. CDR1 and CDR2 (germline): WNHNN, SYGVQD (reference sequence). CDR3 length equals 15 residues. The CDR3 coding sequence is TGCGCCAGCCCGGTAGCGGCAGACTCTGGAAACACCATATATTTT. It encodes CASPVAADSGNTIYF.

This chain links TRBV5-1 with TRBJ2-7; 9 bases match TRBD1. Germline lookup yields CDR1 SGHRS and CDR2 YFSETQ. V lost 4 bases, J lost 7 bases, and 12 bases stayed unmatched. The CDR3 runs 15 residues. Written as DNA, the CDR3 is TGCGCCAGCAGCCTCTCACCGGGACAGGGTTATGAGCAGTACTTC. It yields the protein CASSLSPGQGYEQYF.

Only a few counts were recorded for this clone. The CDR3 bases are TGTGCCAGCACACCGGGGGGCGCCGGTCCCTACGAGCAGTACTTC. It specifies CASTPGGAGPYEQYF. The rearrangement joins TRBV28 to TRBJ2-7, with D perhaps matching TRBD2 (7 bases). The germline V gene encodes CDR1 MDHEN and CDR2 SYDVKM. This CDR3 comprises 15 residues. V lost 7 bases and J lost 2, with 18 bases in between.

This chain links TRBV30 with TRBJ1-2; D may be TRBD1 (5 bases). Germline CDR1 GTSNPN, CDR2 SVGIG (reference sequence). The V end lost 3 bases, the J end lost 1 base, and 12 bases lay between the germline ends. The CDR3 is 14 amino acids. The CDR3 protein is CAWRPGIFNYGYTF. In DNA, the CDR3 is TGTGCCTGGAGGCCAGGGATCTTTAACTATGGCTACACCTTC.

This clone was observed once. This chain uses TRBV12-5 with TRBJ2-7; D gene uncertain. Trimming stripped 4 bases from V and 4 bases from J, with 8 bases between. The CDR3 extends over 12 amino acids. CDR1 and CDR2 (germline): LGHNT, FRNRAP. CDR3 sequence (DNA): TGTGCTAGTGGTTCTAATTGGTACGAGCAGTACTTC. Its translation: CASGSNWYEQYF.

J is TRBJ2-7 and V is TRBV20-1; 10 bases match TRBD2. The CDR3 is 15 amino acids. Unmatched junction bases numbered 8, after V lost 3 bases and J lost 3 bases. Germline lookup yields CDR1 DFQATT and CDR2 SNEGSKA (reference sequence). CDR3 protein: CSASTGTSVGYEQYF. For the CDR3, the DNA is TGCAGTGCTAGTACCGGGACTAGCGTCGGCTACGAGCAGTACTTC.

The J gene is TRBJ2-1, the V gene TRBV2; 9 bases are shared with TRBD1. The junction had 5 bases not matched to a gene; V was cut back by 6 bases and J by 5 bases. This CDR3 spans 14 amino acids. Germline loops: CDR1 SNHLY, CDR2 FYNNEI. The CDR3 reads CASRGDRDHNEQFF. In DNA form, the CDR3 reads TGTGCCAGCAGGGGGGACAGGGACCACAATGAGCAGTTCTTC.